In this sample, the clone carrying this TCR beta chain turned up many times. No antigen is known for it. The source of the sample is a study of T cells after yellow fever vaccination. Study-wide results and caveats: When the response was secondary, it was weaker but reached its peak faster, day 5 versus 15. Reappearance after the booster was observed for most primary-vaccination clones (roughly 96% CD4, about 86% CD8).

A universal primer site and UMIs were added as TCR cDNA was made by 5'RACE template switching. TCRdb re-called the 5' RACE reads with MiXCR, one entry per CDR3 protein. The table lists almost 30,000 distinct CDR3 sequences, over 4.5% of them singletons. Material: CD8+ T cells sorted from PBMCs, obtained 10 days after the yellow fever booster vaccination. The sequence derives from a man in his thirties or forties who received the YFV17D yellow fever vaccine.

In nucleotides, the CDR3 is TGTGCCAGCACCCTAGCGTCCGAGTCGGAGACCCAGTACTTC. This sequence encodes CASTLASESETQYF. The chain links TRBV7-6 to TRBJ2-5; a weak D match, TRBD2 (6 bases). V lost 7 bases, J lost 5 bases, and 17 bases lay in between. The CDR3 has 14 residues. In germline, CDR1 is SGHVS, CDR2 FNYEAQ.